This T cell receptor beta chain originates from a study of radiation and T cells in renal cell carcinoma. With regard to this clone: What it binds is not known.

Assay: immunoSEQ multiplex PCR; the TCRdb copy retains only in-frame clones and omits some. The sample includes 90,000 to 100,000 clones, around 84% of them seen just once. Study-wide findings and caveats: From baseline, blood top tumor clonotypes peaked at 2 weeks post-radiation.

Time point defined: blood 4 weeks post-SBRT, at nephrectomy. Treatment described: 15 Gy SBRT to primary tumor, nephrectomy 4 weeks later. Radiation-treated patients gave blood at baseline, week 2 and week 4. This CDR3 is built from 14 residues. In germline, CDR1 is SGHTA, CDR2 FQGNSA. Trimming took 3 bases from V and 7 from J, leaving 12 bases between them. This sequence was found in a man aged 60-69 years with renal cell carcinoma. V and J are TRBV7-2 and TRBJ2-2; D possibly corresponds to TRBD2 (5 bases). Source: blood, taken from a patient whose treatment included radiotherapy and nephrectomy. CDR3 DNA: TGTGCCAGCAGCTTCGATTCCCGGGGCGGGGAGCTGTTTTTT. Protein: CASSFDSRGGELFF.